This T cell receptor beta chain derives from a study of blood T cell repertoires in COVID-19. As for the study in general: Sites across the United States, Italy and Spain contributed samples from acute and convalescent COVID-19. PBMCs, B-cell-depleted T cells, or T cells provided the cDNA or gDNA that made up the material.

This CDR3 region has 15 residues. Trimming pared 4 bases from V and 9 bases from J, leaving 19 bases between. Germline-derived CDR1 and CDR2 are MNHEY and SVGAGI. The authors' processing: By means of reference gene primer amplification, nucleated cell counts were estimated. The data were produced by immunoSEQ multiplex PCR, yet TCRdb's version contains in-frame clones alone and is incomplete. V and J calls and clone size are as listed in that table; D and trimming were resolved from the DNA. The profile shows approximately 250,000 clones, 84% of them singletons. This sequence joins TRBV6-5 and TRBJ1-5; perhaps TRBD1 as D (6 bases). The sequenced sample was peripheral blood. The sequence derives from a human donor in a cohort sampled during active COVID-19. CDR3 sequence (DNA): TGTGCCAGCAGTTCCTCAGACAGGAACACACGGCCCCAGCATTTT. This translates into CASSSSDRNTRPQHF.